These 17 T cell receptor beta chains were all obtained from the same sample, sequenced in a study of blood T cells in healthy people across ages. The authors ran a second PCR of about 6 to 11 cycles using a sample-barcoded 5' primer and a J-beta primer mix. From the 5' RACE reads, TCRdb called clonotypes with MiXCR, one entry per CDR3 protein. The repertoire consists of 1,500,000 or so distinct CDR3 sequences, with 55% to 75% occurring once and the leading ten covering roughly 7%. Source material: blood. The receptors come from a man in his late teens or twenties in good health.

This clonotype was counted once. The chain joins TRBV4-3 to TRBJ2-7, with unresolved D. The germline gives CDR1 LGHNA, CDR2 YSLEER. Trimming left V 4 bases short and J 6 bases short, with 19 bases between. The CDR3 is made up of 15 amino acids. CDR3 sequence: CASSPDSTWIAEQYF. The CDR3 bases are TGCGCCAGCAGCCCCGACTCGACATGGATCGCCGAGCAGTACTTC.

This clonotype was counted a few times. V usage is TRBV29-1 and J usage is TRBJ2-2; D unresolved. Germline CDR1 reads SQVTM; CDR2 reads ANQGSEA. Between the trimmed V and J ends, which lost 4 bases and 0 bases, there was a span of 9 bases. The CDR3 totals 14 residues. CDR3 residues: CSVGYSTNTGELFF. In DNA, the CDR3 is TGCAGCGTTGGGTATTCCACGAACACCGGGGAGCTGTTTTTT.

The J gene is TRBJ2-3, the V gene TRBV29-1; 12 bases fit TRBD2. After removal of 3 bases from V and 1 base from J, the junction contained 8 bases not matched to a gene. This CDR3 comprises 17 residues. The germline gives CDR1 SQVTM, CDR2 ANQGSEA. The CDR3 reads CSVDGLAGLPRTDTQYF. DNA of the CDR3: TGCAGCGTTGATGGACTAGCGGGACTTCCCCGCACAGATACGCAGTATTTT.

The chain combines TRBV29-1 with TRBJ2-1; D may be TRBD2 (6 bases). Deletions cut 6 bases from V and 10 bases from J, with 16 bases between. The germline V gene has CDR1 SQVTM and CDR2 ANQGSEA. The CDR3 extends over 12 amino acids. CDR3 loop: CSVLLYGGEQFF. The CDR3, as DNA: TGCAGCGTCCTTCTTTATGGGGGGGAGCAGTTCTTC.

The genes are TRBV6-2 or TRBV6-3 and TRBJ1-1, with D possibly TRBD1 on 6 matching bases. The germline gives CDR1 MNHEY, CDR2 SVGEGT. CDR3 size: 19 residues. V was pared by 0 bases and J by 4 bases, with 24 bases between. CDR3 sequence: CASSYSNLRGGGVLTEAFF. Written as DNA, the CDR3 is TGTGCCAGCAGTTACTCGAACCTCAGGGGCGGAGGCGTCCTCACTGAAGCTTTCTTT.

Many counts were recorded for this clonotype. This sequence joins TRBV29-1 and TRBJ2-7; D perhaps matches TRBD1 (5 bases). The germline V gene has CDR1 SQVTM and CDR2 ANQGSEA. The CDR3 sequence is 12 residues long. Trimming left V 0 bases short and J 4 bases short, with 7 bases between. The CDR3 reads CSVEEGRYEQYF. In DNA, the CDR3 is TGCAGCGTTGAAGAGGGGCGATACGAGCAGTACTTC.

The V and J genes are TRBV20-1 and TRBJ1-5, with TRBD1 identical over 8 bases. The J segment lost 7 bases and the V segment lost 6 bases, leaving 8 bases of the junction unmatched. The CDR3 is 13 residues long. Germline V gives CDR1 DFQATT, CDR2 SNEGSKA (reference sequence). The CDR3 DNA is TGCAGTGCCGCCGGGACAGGTGAACAGCCCCAGCATTTT. Translation: CSAAGTGEQPQHF.

This clonotype was detected many times. This rearrangement joins TRBV25-1 to TRBJ1-2, with 7 bases identical to TRBD1. J lost 5 bases, V lost 6 bases, and 6 bases had no gene match. This CDR3 spans 13 amino acids. Germline V gene lookup returns CDR1 MGHDK and CDR2 SYGVNS. The CDR3 nucleotides read TGTGCCAGCAGCCTTGACAGGGTGTATGGCTACACCTTC. Translated: CASSLDRVYGYTF.

The J gene is TRBJ1-1, the V gene TRBV29-1; TRBD1 aligns across 7 bases. This CDR3 comprises 14 residues. CDR1 and CDR2 (germline): SQVTM, ANQGSEA. V lost 2 bases, J lost 2 bases, and 5 bases stayed unmatched. CDR3 nucleotide sequence: TGCAGCGTTGAAAACAGGGGAAGAAACACTGAAGCTTTCTTT. It codes for CSVENRGRNTEAFF.

The J gene is TRBJ1-3, the V gene TRBV28, with a tentative D call TRBD1 (5 bases). V gave up 10 bases and J gave up 5 bases, with 15 bases separating them. The CDR3 runs to 13 residues. The germline gives CDR1 MDHEN, CDR2 SYDVKM. The CDR3 here is CATLGPMRNTIYF. The CDR3 coding sequence is TGTGCCACCCTGGGACCGATGCGAAACACCATATATTTT.

J is TRBJ2-3 and V is TRBV30; 11 bases agree with TRBD2. J was trimmed by 10 bases and V by 8 bases; bases with no gene match: 20. CDR1 and CDR2 (germline): GTSNPN, SVGIG (reference sequence). This CDR3 is built from 16 residues. The CDR3 bases are TGTGCCAGAGGAGTAGCGGGAGGGAGAGTAGGAGTGGCGCAGTATTTT. Amino acids: CARGVAGGRVGVAQYF. The full variable domain, completed using reference TRBV30 and TRBJ2-3, is SQTIHQWPATLVQPVGSPLSLECTVEGTSNPNLYWYRQAAGRGLQLLFYSVGIGQISSEVPQNLSASRPQDRQFILSSKKLLLSDSGFYLCARGVAGGRVGVAQYFGPGTRLTVL.

In this sample, this clonotype turned up a few times. This rearrangement joins TRBV7-9 to TRBJ2-1, with 9 nucleotides matching TRBD2. CDR1 SEHNR and CDR2 FQNEAQ come from the germline V gene (reference sequence). The CDR3 contains 17 residues. Unmatched junction bases numbered 10, after V lost 2 bases and J lost 5 bases. CDR3 loop: CASSLPIAGEGDNEQFF. Written as DNA, the CDR3 is TGTGCCAGCAGCTTACCTATAGCGGGAGAAGGGGACAATGAGCAGTTCTTC.

The rearrangement links TRBV27 to TRBJ2-3; D gene ambiguous. CDR1 and CDR2 from the germline V gene are MNHEY and SMNVEV (reference sequence). The CDR3 is 15 residues long. V was shortened by 2 bases and J by 5 bases, with 14 bases between the two germline ends. The CDR3 DNA is TGTGCCAGCAGTTTAGGCTTCGACCCTCGAGATACGCAGTATTTT. Its translation: CASSLGFDPRDTQYF.

This rearrangement joins TRBV10-3 to TRBJ2-7; D is perhaps TRBD2 (5 bases). With the DNA end fitting TRBJ2-5 better, the J assignment may be wrong. CDR3 length: 14 amino acids. Germline CDR1 is ENHRY and CDR2 is SYGVKD. The CDR3 sequence is CAISPLATRETQYF. CDR3 bases: TGTGCCATCAGTCCTCTAGCCACCCGAGAGACCCAGTACTTC.

The chain carries TRBV5-1 and TRBJ2-3, with D perhaps assigned TRBD1 or TRBD2 (5 bases each). Germline V gives CDR1 SGHRS, CDR2 YFSETQ. Trimming pared 6 bases from V and 1 base from J, leaving 18 bases between. The CDR3 totals 16 residues. The CDR3 reads CASTRTGTSRTDTQYF. DNA of the CDR3: TGCGCCAGCACTAGAACCGGGACCTCCCGCACAGATACGCAGTATTTT.

The chain links TRBV20-1 to TRBJ1-1; D might be TRBD1 (5 bases). The CDR3 length is 13 residues. Germline loops: CDR1 DFQATT, CDR2 SNEGSKA (reference sequence). The V end was cut by 8 bases, the J end by 3 bases, with 16 bases between. CDR3 sequence (DNA): TGCAGTTCTTGGGGCGGGAGGCACACTGAAGCTTTCTTT. This codes for CSSWGGRHTEAFF.

V gene TRBV7-9 combines with J gene TRBJ1-2, with 10 bases lining up with TRBD1. The V segment lost 3 bases and the J segment 3 bases; nucleotides outside the gene matches: 10. Germline CDR1 SEHNR, CDR2 FQNEAQ (reference sequence). This CDR3 is 17 amino acids long. CDR3 DNA sequence: TGTGCCAGCAGCTTCCCTAGACAGGGGGCCGATCACTATGGCTACACCTTC. Amino acids: CASSFPRQGADHYGYTF.